Listed below are T cell receptor beta chains from one sample, sequenced in a study of shared clonotypes between healthy human individuals. Using immunoSEQ multiplex PCR, the repertoire was profiled, and TCRdb retains in-frame clones only, with some absent. Among about 870,000 clones listed, roughly 92% were seen once. Sequencing was performed on naive CD8+ T cells sorted from blood. The receptors were gathered from a man aged 30-40 years in good health. Both conserved end residues are part of each CDR3. The D gene is left open where the match is weak. Where a row states a size, it is once, few, many or the class of an expanded clone; other rows omit it.

v_gene: TRBV11-2; abundance: NA; d_gene: NA; j_gene: TRBJ2-1; CDR3nt: TGTGCCAGCAGTTCTACCCGGCAGGGAACCTACAATGAGCAGTTCTTC; CDR3aa: CASSSTRQGTYNEQFF
v_gene: TRBV4-1; abundance: NA; d_gene: NA; j_gene: TRBJ1-1; CDR3nt: TGCGCCAGCAGCCAAGATGGGGACTTTTCCTACTGGGAAGCTTTCTTT; CDR3aa: CASSQDGDFSYWEAFF
v_gene: TRBV19; abundance: NA; d_gene: NA; j_gene: TRBJ1-2; CDR3nt: TGTGCCAGTAGTATCGATGGGTTAGCTAACTATGGCTACACCTTC; CDR3aa: CASSIDGLANYGYTF
v_gene: TRBV6-1; abundance: NA; d_gene: NA; j_gene: TRBJ1-1; CDR3nt: TGTGCCACCATGGAGGGGACCGACACTGAAGCTTTCTTT; CDR3aa: CATMEGTDTEAFF
v_gene: TRBV7-9; abundance: once; d_gene: TRBD1; j_gene: TRBJ1-4; CDR3nt: TGTGCCAGCAGCGAGAGCAGGGGGCGAACTAATGAAAAACTGTTTTTT; CDR3aa: CASSESRGRTNEKLFF
v_gene: TRBV4-2; abundance: NA; d_gene: NA; j_gene: TRBJ1-2; CDR3nt: TGTGCCAGCAGCCAAGAACAGGCGGCTTCGGAGCGCACCTTC; CDR3aa: CASSQEQAASERTF
v_gene: TRBV7-8; abundance: NA; d_gene: TRBD1; j_gene: TRBJ2-5; CDR3nt: TGTGCCAGCAGCTCGGGACAGCGGCAGGGGGAGACCCAGTACTTC; CDR3aa: CASSSGQRQGETQYF
v_gene: TRBV4-3; abundance: once; d_gene: TRBD2; j_gene: TRBJ2-5; CDR3nt: TGCGCCAGCAGCCAAGGGGATCCGGGACTAGCGGGACACCAAGAGACCCAGTACTTC; CDR3aa: CASSQGDPGLAGHQETQYF
v_gene: TRBV7-9; abundance: few; d_gene: NA; j_gene: TRBJ2-6; CDR3nt: TGTGCCAGCAGCTTAGCCCGAAACTCTGGGGCCAACGTCCTGACTTTC; CDR3aa: CASSLARNSGANVLTF
v_gene: TRBV19; abundance: once; d_gene: TRBD2; j_gene: TRBJ2-1; CDR3nt: TGTGCCAGTTCCGCGGGAGTATTTTTCAATGAGCAGTTCTTC; CDR3aa: CASSAGVFFNEQFF
v_gene: TRBV11-3; abundance: NA; d_gene: TRBD1; j_gene: TRBJ2-3; CDR3nt: TGTGCCAGCAGCTCACCCGGGACAGGTAGCACAGATACGCAGTATTTT; CDR3aa: CASSSPGTGSTDTQYF
v_gene: TRBV19; abundance: NA; d_gene: TRBD1; j_gene: TRBJ2-7; CDR3nt: TGTGCCAGTAGTATCGGACAGGGATACGAGCAGTACTTC; CDR3aa: CASSIGQGYEQYF
v_gene: TRBV6-1; abundance: NA; d_gene: NA; j_gene: TRBJ2-7; CDR3nt: TGTGCCAGCAGTGAAGAAAACGCGAGGGCCTTCTACGAGCAGTACTTC; CDR3aa: CASSEENARAFYEQYF
v_gene: TRBV4-1; abundance: NA; d_gene: TRBD2; j_gene: TRBJ2-7; CDR3nt: TGCGCCAGCAGCCACGCGGCGGGAGGGCCCTACGAGCAGTACTTC; CDR3aa: CASSHAAGGPYEQYF
v_gene: TRBV7-2; abundance: NA; d_gene: NA; j_gene: TRBJ1-2; CDR3nt: TGTGCCAGCAGCGAAACAGCTAACTATGGCTACACCTTC; CDR3aa: CASSETANYGYTF
v_gene: TRBV29-1; abundance: NA; d_gene: NA; j_gene: TRBJ2-7; CDR3nt: TGCAGCGTTGAAGCGGCGGGACGGGAGACCTACGAGCAGTACTTC; CDR3aa: CSVEAAGRETYEQYF
v_gene: TRBV7-9; abundance: NA; d_gene: TRBD2; j_gene: TRBJ2-7; CDR3nt: TGTGCCAGCAGCTTGGCCGGGACTAGAGAATACGAGCAGTACTTC; CDR3aa: CASSLAGTREYEQYF
v_gene: TRBV29-1; abundance: NA; d_gene: TRBD2; j_gene: TRBJ2-7; CDR3nt: TGCAGCGGCACAACTAGCGACTCATCCTACGAGCAGTACTTC; CDR3aa: CSGTTSDSSYEQYF
v_gene: TRBV7-9; abundance: few; d_gene: TRBD1; j_gene: TRBJ1-3; CDR3nt: TGTGCCAGCAGCCCCTGGGACAGGGGTGAGCCTGGAAACACCATATATTTT; CDR3aa: CASSPWDRGEPGNTIYF
v_gene: TRBV7-8; abundance: NA; d_gene: NA; j_gene: TRBJ2-1; CDR3nt: TGTGCCAGCAGCGGGACGGGGCTAGCTTCCTACAATGAGCAGTTCTTC; CDR3aa: CASSGTGLASYNEQFF
v_gene: TRBV7-3; abundance: NA; d_gene: NA; j_gene: TRBJ2-6; CDR3nt: TGTGCCAGCAGCTTAACGGTGAACACCTACGCCCTCTCTGGGGCCAACGTCCTGACTTTC; CDR3aa: CASSLTVNTYALSGANVLTF
v_gene: TRBV9; abundance: NA; d_gene: TRBD2; j_gene: TRBJ2-7; CDR3nt: TGTGCCAGCAGCGGTAGCGGGAGAGGTTACGAGCAGTACTTC; CDR3aa: CASSGSGRGYEQYF
v_gene: TRBV27; abundance: NA; d_gene: NA; j_gene: TRBJ2-7; CDR3nt: TGTGCCAGCAGTTTATTGCCAGACACTCGGGAGCAGTACTTC; CDR3aa: CASSLLPDTREQYF
v_gene: TRBV19; abundance: few; d_gene: NA; j_gene: TRBJ1-2; CDR3nt: TGTGCCAGTATGGGCAAGGAAGACTATGGCTACACCTTC; CDR3aa: CASMGKEDYGYTF
v_gene: TRBV5-5; abundance: NA; d_gene: NA; j_gene: TRBJ1-5; CDR3nt: TGTGCCAGCAGCTTCTTCCCCAAACAGGGACCCACGGGGGGCAATCAGCCCCAGCATTTT; CDR3aa: CASSFFPKQGPTGGNQPQHF
v_gene: TRBV4-1; abundance: NA; d_gene: NA; j_gene: TRBJ1-2; CDR3nt: TGCGCCAGCAGTCCCGGAGGTAGATATGGCTACACCTTC; CDR3aa: CASSPGGRYGYTF
v_gene: TRBV27; abundance: NA; d_gene: TRBD2; j_gene: TRBJ2-7; CDR3nt: TGTGCCAGCACCCCCGGGAGGGGGAGGACCTTCTACGAGCAGTACTTC; CDR3aa: CASTPGRGRTFYEQYF
v_gene: TRBV10-2; abundance: NA; d_gene: TRBD2; j_gene: TRBJ2-1; CDR3nt: TGCGCCAGCAAAATGGGAGGGCCGCTTTACAATGAGCAGTTCTTC; CDR3aa: CASKMGGPLYNEQFF
v_gene: TRBV6-5; abundance: NA; d_gene: NA; j_gene: TRBJ2-1; CDR3nt: TGTGCCAGCAGTACCGGGTCGTACAATGAGCAGTTCTTC; CDR3aa: CASSTGSYNEQFF
v_gene: TRBV19; abundance: NA; d_gene: TRBD2; j_gene: TRBJ2-1; CDR3nt: TGTGCCAGTAGACGGACTAGCGGGAGTGGTGAGCAGTTCTTC; CDR3aa: CASRRTSGSGEQFF
v_gene: TRBV7-6; abundance: NA; d_gene: NA; j_gene: TRBJ2-2; CDR3nt: TGTGCCAGCAGCTTAGGGTCTACTGGTAGCGGGAACACCGGGGAGCTGTTTTTT; CDR3aa: CASSLGSTGSGNTGELFF
v_gene: TRBV14; abundance: NA; d_gene: NA; j_gene: TRBJ2-3; CDR3nt: TGTGCCAGCAGCCAAGGGACCGGGACTGGAGATACGCAGTATTTT; CDR3aa: CASSQGTGTGDTQYF
v_gene: TRBV25-1; abundance: NA; d_gene: NA; j_gene: TRBJ2-1; CDR3nt: TGTGCCAGCAGCGAGGGGAATGAGCAGTTCTTC; CDR3aa: CASSEGNEQFF
v_gene: TRBV25-1; abundance: NA; d_gene: TRBD1; j_gene: TRBJ1-1; CDR3nt: TGTGCCACTAAGACAGGGATGAACACTGAAGCTTTCTTT; CDR3aa: CATKTGMNTEAFF
v_gene: TRBV18; abundance: NA; d_gene: TRBD2; j_gene: TRBJ2-7; CDR3nt: TGTGCCAGCTCACCACCCGTCGCAACGGGACTAGTCTACGAGCAGTACTTC; CDR3aa: CASSPPVATGLVYEQYF
v_gene: TRBV7-2; abundance: NA; d_gene: NA; j_gene: TRBJ2-7; CDR3nt: TGTGCCAGCAGCTTAGATGAGGGGAGCTCCTACGAGCAGTACTTC; CDR3aa: CASSLDEGSSYEQYF
v_gene: TRBV28; abundance: NA; d_gene: NA; j_gene: TRBJ1-1; CDR3nt: TGTGCCAGCAGTACGATGAACACTGAAGCTTTCTTT; CDR3aa: CASSTMNTEAFF
v_gene: TRBV2; abundance: NA; d_gene: NA; j_gene: TRBJ2-5; CDR3nt: TGTGCCAGCCTGGGGGGCTTGGAGACCCAGTACTTC; CDR3aa: CASLGGLETQYF
v_gene: TRBV10-3; abundance: NA; d_gene: TRBD2; j_gene: TRBJ2-2; CDR3nt: TGTGCCATCGCCCTCACCGGGACTAGCGGGAGGACCGCGAACACCGGGGAGCTGTTTTTT; CDR3aa: CAIALTGTSGRTANTGELFF
v_gene: TRBV7-9; abundance: NA; d_gene: NA; j_gene: TRBJ2-1; CDR3nt: TGTGCCAGCAGCACCCCCACGGACTTAGTTATTGAGCAGTTCTTC; CDR3aa: CASSTPTDLVIEQFF
v_gene: TRBV15; abundance: NA; d_gene: TRBD1; j_gene: TRBJ2-3; CDR3nt: TGTGCCACCAGCGGACAGGTCCCTAGCACAGATACGCAGTATTTT; CDR3aa: CATSGQVPSTDTQYF
v_gene: TRBV9; abundance: NA; d_gene: NA; j_gene: TRBJ2-1; CDR3nt: TGTGCCAGCAGCGTAGCGGGAGTCTCCTACAATGAGCAGTTCTTC; CDR3aa: CASSVAGVSYNEQFF
v_gene: TRBV28; abundance: NA; d_gene: NA; j_gene: TRBJ2-7; CDR3nt: TGTGCCAGCAGATATGACGGGGCCTACGAGCAGTACTTC; CDR3aa: CASRYDGAYEQYF
v_gene: TRBV11-2; abundance: NA; d_gene: NA; j_gene: TRBJ2-3; CDR3nt: TGTGCCAGCAGCTTAGCCCTTTCGGGGGATACGCAGTATTTT; CDR3aa: CASSLALSGDTQYF
v_gene: TRBV4-1; abundance: NA; d_gene: TRBD2; j_gene: TRBJ2-1; CDR3nt: TGCGCCAGCAGCCAAGATAGCGGGAGAAGCAATGAGCAGTTCTTC; CDR3aa: CASSQDSGRSNEQFF
v_gene: TRBV29-1; abundance: once; d_gene: TRBD2; j_gene: TRBJ2-1; CDR3nt: TGCAGCTCCATGGGCGGGTTACTAGCGGGAGGTTCCTACAATGAGCAGTTCTTC; CDR3aa: CSSMGGLLAGGSYNEQFF
v_gene: TRBV29-1; abundance: NA; d_gene: NA; j_gene: TRBJ1-1; CDR3nt: TGCAGCGTTGTCGACAGTTTGAACACTGAAGCTTTCTTT; CDR3aa: CSVVDSLNTEAFF
v_gene: TRBV14; abundance: once; d_gene: NA; j_gene: TRBJ2-1; CDR3nt: TGTGCCAGCAGCCAAGAACAGATATTATACAATGAGCAGTTCTTC; CDR3aa: CASSQEQILYNEQFF